This entry lists 6 T cell receptor beta chains sequenced from one sample in a study of OX40 agonist ivuxolimab in advanced cancers. The protocol was immunoSEQ multiplex PCR, while the TCRdb copy is restricted to in-frame clones and leaves out a portion. The sample carries 65,000 to 80,000 clones, around 93% recorded once. This specimen was CD4+ or CD8+ T cells sorted from blood, taken in a trial of the OX40 agonist ivuxolimab. These TCRs come from an adult with an advanced solid tumor such as melanoma, head and neck, liver or kidney cancer.

The J gene is TRBJ2-7, the V gene TRBV29-1; D gene unclear. The CDR3 sequence is 11 residues long. The V gene's germline CDR1 is SQVTM and CDR2 ANQGSEA. V dropped 3 bases and J dropped 3 bases, with 6 bases sitting between them. The CDR3 DNA reads as TGCAGCGTTGAGGCGGACTACGAGCAGTACTTC. This encodes CSVEADYEQYF.

This clone occurred many times. This chain joins TRBV6-4 and TRBJ1-3; weak D call: TRBD1 (5 bases). The CDR3 covers 13 residues. The germline V gene has CDR1 MRHNA and CDR2 SNTAGT. V was clipped by 3 bases and J by 2 bases, with 5 bases between them. The CDR3 DNA is TGTGCCAGCAGTGAGGGGGCTGGAAACACCATATATTTT. It codes for CASSEGAGNTIYF.

The chain employs TRBV5-8 and TRBJ2-2; D gene ambiguous. V was shortened by 4 bases and J by 0 bases, with 16 bases between the two germline ends. The CDR3 consists of 17 residues. Germline V gene lookup returns CDR1 SGHTS and CDR2 YDEGEE. The chain's CDR3 is CASSHGVVTPNTGELFF. The CDR3 DNA reads TGTGCCAGCAGCCATGGGGTCGTGACACCGAACACCGGGGAGCTGTTTTTT. The full variable domain, completed using reference TRBV5-8 and TRBJ2-2, is EAGVTQSPTHLIKTRGQQATLRCSPISGHTSVYWYQQALGLGLQFLLWYDEGEERNRGNFPPRFSGRQFPNYSSELNVNALELEDSALYLCASSHGVVTPNTGELFFGEGSRLTVL.

The V gene is TRBV11-2, the J gene TRBJ2-2, with D unclear. This CDR3 contains 13 residues. The V and J ends lost 0 bases and 4 bases respectively, with 3 bases between them. CDR1 and CDR2 from the germline V gene are SGHAT and FQNNGV. This CDR3 reads CASSLEGTGELFF. The CDR3 DNA reads as TGTGCCAGCAGCTTAGAGGGCACCGGGGAGCTGTTTTTT.

The rearrangement links TRBV7-6 to TRBJ2-1; D not certain. The germline V gene has CDR1 SGHVS and CDR2 FNYEAQ. Trimming took 0 bases from V and 4 from J, leaving 7 bases between them. This CDR3 is 14 amino acids long. CDR3 protein: CASSLAGSYNEQFF. CDR3 bases: TGTGCCAGCAGCTTAGCGGGATCGTACAATGAGCAGTTCTTC.

This chain joins TRBV11-2 and TRBJ2-5; 10 nucleotides line up with TRBD2. The CDR3 has 19 residues. The ends lost 5 bases at V and 5 bases at J; junction bases unmatched: 20. CDR1 and CDR2 from the germline V gene are SGHAT and FQNNGV. The CDR3 reads CASSDRIGSGGSRAETQYF. CDR3 coding DNA: TGTGCCAGCAGCGATAGAATAGGTAGCGGGGGGTCCCGGGCGGAGACCCAGTACTTC.